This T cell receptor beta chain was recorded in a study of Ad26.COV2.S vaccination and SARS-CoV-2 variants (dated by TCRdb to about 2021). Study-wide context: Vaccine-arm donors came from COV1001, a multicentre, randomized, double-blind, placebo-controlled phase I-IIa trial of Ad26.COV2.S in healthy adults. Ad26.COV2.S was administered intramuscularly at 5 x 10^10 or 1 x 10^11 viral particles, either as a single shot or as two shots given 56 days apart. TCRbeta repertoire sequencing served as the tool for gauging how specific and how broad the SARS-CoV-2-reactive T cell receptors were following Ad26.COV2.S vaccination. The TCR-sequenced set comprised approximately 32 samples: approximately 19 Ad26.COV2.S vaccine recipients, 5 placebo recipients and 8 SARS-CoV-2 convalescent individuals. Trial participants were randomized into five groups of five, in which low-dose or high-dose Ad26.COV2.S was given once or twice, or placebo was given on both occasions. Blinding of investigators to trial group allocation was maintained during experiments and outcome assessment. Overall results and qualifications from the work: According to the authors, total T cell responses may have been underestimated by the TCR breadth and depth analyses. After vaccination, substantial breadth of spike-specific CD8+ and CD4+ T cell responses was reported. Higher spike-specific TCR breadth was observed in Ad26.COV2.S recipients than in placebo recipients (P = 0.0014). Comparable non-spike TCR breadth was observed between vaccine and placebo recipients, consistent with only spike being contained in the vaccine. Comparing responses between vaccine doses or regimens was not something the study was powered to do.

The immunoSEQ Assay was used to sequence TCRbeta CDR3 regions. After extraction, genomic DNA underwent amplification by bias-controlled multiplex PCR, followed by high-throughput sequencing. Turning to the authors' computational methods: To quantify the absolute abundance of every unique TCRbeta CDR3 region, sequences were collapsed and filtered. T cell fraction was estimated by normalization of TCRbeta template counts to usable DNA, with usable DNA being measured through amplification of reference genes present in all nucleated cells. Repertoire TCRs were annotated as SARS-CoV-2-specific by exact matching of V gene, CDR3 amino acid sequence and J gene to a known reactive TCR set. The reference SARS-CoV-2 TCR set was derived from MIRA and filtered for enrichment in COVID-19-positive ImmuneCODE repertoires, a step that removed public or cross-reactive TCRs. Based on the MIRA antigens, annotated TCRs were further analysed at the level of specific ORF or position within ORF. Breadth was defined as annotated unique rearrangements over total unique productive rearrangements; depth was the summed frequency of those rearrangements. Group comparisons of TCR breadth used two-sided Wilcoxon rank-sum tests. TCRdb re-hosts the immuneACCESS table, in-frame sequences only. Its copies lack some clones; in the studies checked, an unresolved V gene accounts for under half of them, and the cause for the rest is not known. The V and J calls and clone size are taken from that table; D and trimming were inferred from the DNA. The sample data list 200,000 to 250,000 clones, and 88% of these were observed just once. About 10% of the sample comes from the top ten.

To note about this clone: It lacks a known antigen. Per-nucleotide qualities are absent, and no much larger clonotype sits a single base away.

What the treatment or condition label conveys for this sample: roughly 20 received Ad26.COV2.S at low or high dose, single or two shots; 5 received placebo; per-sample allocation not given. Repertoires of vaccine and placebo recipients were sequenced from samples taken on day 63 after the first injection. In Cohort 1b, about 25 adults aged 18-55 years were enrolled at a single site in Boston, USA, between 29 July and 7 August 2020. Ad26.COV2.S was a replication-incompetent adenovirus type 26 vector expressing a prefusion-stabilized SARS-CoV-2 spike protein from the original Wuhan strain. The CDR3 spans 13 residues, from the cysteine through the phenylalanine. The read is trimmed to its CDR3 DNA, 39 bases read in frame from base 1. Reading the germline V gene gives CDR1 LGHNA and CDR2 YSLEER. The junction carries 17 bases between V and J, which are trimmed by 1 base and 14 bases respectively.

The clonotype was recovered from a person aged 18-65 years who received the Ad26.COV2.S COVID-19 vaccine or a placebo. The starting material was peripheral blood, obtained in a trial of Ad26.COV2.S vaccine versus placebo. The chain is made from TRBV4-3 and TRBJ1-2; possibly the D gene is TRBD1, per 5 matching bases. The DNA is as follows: TGCGCCAGCAGCCAAGTAGTATATCGGGGCGCGACCTTC. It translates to CASSQVVYRGATF.